This T cell receptor beta chain was observed in a study of T cells in localized non-small cell lung cancer. This clone occurred a few times. Its antigen is not identified. Germline V lookup: CDR1 SSHAT, CDR2 FNYEAQ (reference sequence). CDR3 size: 14 residues. V gave up 5 bases and J gave up 3 bases; unmatched junction bases: 7. Study conclusions and caveats: The appearance of a median approximately 57 of the top 100 tumor clones was seen in adjacent lung. Higher adjacent-lung clonality was associated with shorter survival.

The assay was immunoSEQ multiplex PCR, and TCRdb's table has in-frame clones only and misses some. Of over 45,000 clones listed, 77% were seen once; the top ten hold around 16%. The V and J genes are TRBV7-7 and TRBJ2-7; 7 bases match TRBD1. The source is a man aged 35-69 years with stage I squamous cell lung carcinoma. The specimen comprised peripheral blood, sampled before any cancer treatment. CDR3 region: CASSPRQGGYEQYF. The DNA of the CDR3 is TGTGCCAGCAGCCCAAGACAGGGTGGCTACGAGCAGTACTTC.